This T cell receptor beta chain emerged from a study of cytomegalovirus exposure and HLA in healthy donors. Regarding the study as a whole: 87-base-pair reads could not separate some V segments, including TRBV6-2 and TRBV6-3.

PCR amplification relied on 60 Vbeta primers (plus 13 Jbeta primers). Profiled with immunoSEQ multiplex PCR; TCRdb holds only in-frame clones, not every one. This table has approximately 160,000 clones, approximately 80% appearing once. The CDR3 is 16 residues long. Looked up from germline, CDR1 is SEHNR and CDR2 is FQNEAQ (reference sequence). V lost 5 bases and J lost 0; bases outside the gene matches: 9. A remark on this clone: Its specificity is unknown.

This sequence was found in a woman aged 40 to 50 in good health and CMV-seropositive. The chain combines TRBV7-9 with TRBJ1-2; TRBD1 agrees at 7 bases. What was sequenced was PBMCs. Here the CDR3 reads CASSPGQPEANYGYTF. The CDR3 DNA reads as TGTGCCAGCAGCCCGGGACAGCCAGAAGCTAACTATGGCTACACCTTC.